One and the same sample provided the 25 T cell receptor beta chains below, sequenced in a study of CD8 T cells in ankylosing spondylitis. TCRdb processed the 5' RACE reads anew with MiXCR; each CDR3 protein has one entry. Of around 250,000 distinct CDR3 sequences listed, approximately 11% are singletons. Sequenced material: blood, either unsorted or a sorted T cell fraction (not recorded which). Source of these receptors: a male donor with ankylosing spondylitis or in good health (not recorded which).

The chain has TRBV12-3 or TRBV12-4 and TRBJ2-1, with D possibly matching TRBD1 (5 bases). This CDR3 has 16 residues. Trimming cost V 3 bases and J 0 bases, with 12 bases left between them. Here the CDR3 DNA reads TGTGCCAGCAGTTTGGGGCTATCGGACTCCTACAATGAGCAGTTCTTC. Translation: CASSLGLSDSYNEQFF.

The V call is TRBV10-3, the J call TRBJ2-3, with a possible D match to TRBD2 (6 bases). CDR3 length: 17 residues. Trimming removed 4 bases from V and 5 bases from J, with 22 bases in between. Germline CDR1 ENHRY, CDR2 SYGVKD. As DNA, the CDR3 is TGTGCCATCAGTGGCGGGGCAAAGGGAGGCAGTGTAGATACGCAGTATTTT. Encoded protein: CAISGGAKGGSVDTQYF.

In this sample, this clonotype turned up many times. This chain joins TRBV5-1 and TRBJ1-1; TRBD1 matches 11 bases. CDR1 SGHRS and CDR2 YFSETQ come from the germline V gene. V shed 5 bases and J 0 bases; nucleotides not matched to a gene: 6. This CDR3 region has 16 residues. CDR3 nucleotide sequence: TGCGCCAGCAGTCCACGGACAGGGGGCCTGAACACTGAAGCTTTCTTT. It codes for CASSPRTGGLNTEAFF.

This clonotype was detected many times. The genes are TRBV4-2 and TRBJ2-7, with 8 bases lining up with TRBD1. CDR1 and CDR2 (germline): LGHNA, YNFKEQ. The CDR3 sequence is 14 residues long. The J segment lost 3 bases and the V segment lost 2 bases, leaving 3 bases of the junction unmatched. Here the CDR3 DNA reads TGTGCCAGCAGCCAACCGGGACAGGACTACGAGCAGTACTTC. This gives the protein CASSQPGQDYEQYF.

This clonotype was counted at least ten times. J is TRBJ2-3 and V is TRBV11-2; the D is unclear. The germline gives CDR1 SGHAT, CDR2 FQNNGV. CDR3 length: 14 residues. V was trimmed by 5 bases and J by 6 bases, leaving 15 bases between them. This CDR3 reads CASSHYPSPDTQYF. The CDR3 region has the DNA TGTGCCAGCAGCCACTATCCGAGCCCGGATACGCAGTATTTT. Looking up the rest from reference TRBV11-2 and TRBJ2-3 gives the full variable domain: EAGVAQSPRYKIIEKRQSVAFWCNPISGHATLYWYQQILGQGPKLLIQFQNNGVVDDSQLPKDRFSAERLKGVDSTLKIQPAKLEDSAVYLCASSHYPSPDTQYFGPGTRLTVL.

This rearrangement joins TRBV27 to TRBJ2-1; D is possibly TRBD2 (5 bases). The CDR3 runs to 14 residues. Trimming stripped 3 bases from V and 1 base from J, with 7 bases between. Germline CDR1 reads MNHEY; CDR2 reads SMNVEV (reference sequence). This CDR3 reads CASSFEGSYNEQFF. CDR3 sequence (DNA): TGTGCCAGCAGTTTTGAGGGTTCCTACAATGAGCAGTTCTTC.

This clonotype was recorded many times. The chain is built from TRBV5-1 and TRBJ2-3; 7 positions match TRBD2. The CDR3 covers 16 residues. The V segment lost 2 bases and the J segment 1 base; nucleotides outside the gene matches: 7. Germline V CDR1 and CDR2: SGHRS, YFSETQ. The CDR3 sequence: CASSFGGRDGTDTQYF. The CDR3 DNA is TGCGCCAGCAGCTTTGGAGGGAGGGACGGCACAGATACGCAGTATTTT.

This clonotype was observed many times. V usage is TRBV2 and J usage is TRBJ1-1; the D is unclear. CDR3 size: 13 residues. Trimming removed 3 bases from V and 0 bases from J, with 5 bases in between. CDR1 is SNHLY and CDR2 is FYNNEI in the germline V gene. CDR3 sequence reads: CASSDYMNTEAFF. Here the CDR3 DNA reads TGTGCCAGCAGTGACTACATGAACACTGAAGCTTTCTTT. Drawing the rest from reference TRBV2 and TRBJ1-1, the complete variable domain is EPEVTQTPSHQVTQMGQEVILRCVPISNHLYFYWYRQILGQKVEFLVSFYNNEISEKSEIFDDQFSVERPDGSNFTLKIRSTKLEDSAMYFCASSDYMNTEAFFGQGTRLTVV.

This clonotype was counted at least ten times. The gene calls are TRBV20-1 and TRBJ2-3; 7 bases are shared with TRBD2. Per the germline V gene, CDR1 is DFQATT and CDR2 is SNEGSKA (reference sequence). CDR3 length: 13 amino acids. The V segment lost 4 bases and the J segment 4 bases; nucleotides outside the gene matches: 5. The CDR3 DNA reads TGCAGTGCTATGGCGGGAGCCGCAGATACGCAGTATTTT. Translating gives CSAMAGAADTQYF.

In this sample, this clonotype turned up many times. This chain links TRBV20-1 with TRBJ2-1, with 8 bases aligning to TRBD2. The CDR3 is 12 residues long. Germline V gene lookup returns CDR1 DFQATT and CDR2 SNEGSKA (reference sequence). The trim removed 7 bases at V and 3 bases at J, leaving 2 bases unmatched. The CDR3 DNA reads TGCAGTGGCGGGACTAGCTACAATGAGCAGTTCTTC. Its translation: CSGGTSYNEQFF.

This chain links TRBV19 with TRBJ1-1, with 7 bases that match TRBD1. Germline V gene sequence: CDR1 LNHDA, CDR2 SQIVND (reference sequence). V lost 7 bases, J lost 3 bases, and 5 bases stayed unmatched. The CDR3 covers 13 residues. This CDR3 reads CASTQQGYTEAFF. DNA for the CDR3: TGTGCCAGTACCCAACAGGGGTACACTGAAGCTTTCTTT.

This clonotype came up many times. J is TRBJ1-1 and V is TRBV5-1; TRBD1 aligns across 8 bases. Trimming cost V 3 bases and J 3 bases; bases outside gene matches: 10. The CDR3 extends over 16 amino acids. In germline, CDR1 is SGHRS, CDR2 YFSETQ. DNA of the CDR3: TGCGCCAGCAGCTCCGACAGGGGCGCCCTCTACACTGAAGCTTTCTTT. Translation gives CASSSDRGALYTEAFF.

This clonotype has a count of ten or more. V usage is TRBV6-5 and J usage is TRBJ1-2; 8 positions agree with TRBD1. The germline CDR1 and CDR2 sequences are MNHEY and SVGAGI. The CDR3 covers 17 residues. Trimming cost V 4 bases and J 1 base; bases outside gene matches: 11. CDR3 in DNA: TGTGCCAGCAGTTCCCCTTCCGGACAGGGAAATAACTATGGCTACACCTTC. Translating it yields CASSSPSGQGNNYGYTF.

The rearrangement joins TRBV6-1 to TRBJ2-1; 11 bases are shared with TRBD1. Germline CDR1 and CDR2: MNHNS and SASEGT. The CDR3 extends over 10 amino acids. J gave up 14 bases and V 6 bases, and 0 bases lay outside the gene matches. CDR3 amino acids: CASRGQGEFF. CDR3 DNA: TGTGCCAGCAGGGGACAGGGGGAGTTCTTC.

This clonotype was detected many times. This rearrangement joins TRBV7-7 to TRBJ2-3; TRBD2 might be the D (5 bases). The CDR3 consists of 14 residues. Trimming removed 4 bases at V and 2 bases at J, with 10 bases between. Germline loops: CDR1 SSHAT, CDR2 FNYEAQ (reference sequence). The CDR3 spells CASSSGLATDTQYF. The CDR3 nucleotides read TGTGCCAGCAGCTCTGGACTTGCCACAGATACGCAGTATTTT.

V and J are TRBV2 and TRBJ2-1; the match to TRBD2 covers 10 bases. In germline, CDR1 is SNHLY, CDR2 FYNNEI. The CDR3 totals 14 residues. V dropped 6 bases and J dropped 7; count of bases not matched to a gene: 6. As DNA, the CDR3 is TGTGCCAGCAGACATCTAGCGGGGGAGAATGAGCAGTTCTTC. This translates into CASRHLAGENEQFF.

This clonotype was seen a handful of times. The junction does not match germline at one end; this may be a read error. This chain uses TRBV20-1 with TRBJ1-2, with no clear D. The CDR3 covers 15 residues. Germline CDR1 is DFQATT and CDR2 is SNEGSKA (reference sequence). The chain's CDR3 is CCARDLAEFDYGYTF. The CDR3 DNA follows: TGCTGTGCTAGAGATTTGGCAGAATTCGACTATGGCTACACCTTC.

The chain uses TRBV6-4 and TRBJ2-2; D remains ambiguous. CDR1 is MRHNA and CDR2 is SNTAGT in the germline V gene. Trimming took 5 bases from V and 4 from J, leaving 11 bases between them. This CDR3 is built from 14 residues. CDR3 loop: CASSKGEGTGELFF. The DNA for the CDR3 is TGTGCCAGCAGTAAAGGAGAAGGCACCGGGGAGCTGTTTTTT.

This clonotype appeared many times. The genes are TRBV29-1 and TRBJ2-7, with TRBD1 matching 7 bases. CDR1 is SQVTM, CDR2 ANQGSEA, per germline. This CDR3 spans 12 amino acids. Unmatched junction bases numbered 8, after V lost 6 bases and J lost 6 bases. This CDR3 is CSVATGAREQYF. The CDR3 DNA reads as TGCAGCGTGGCTACAGGGGCCCGCGAGCAGTACTTC.

This clonotype was counted ten times or more. This rearrangement joins TRBV29-1 to TRBJ2-3; perhaps TRBD2 as D (6 bases). The CDR3 is 17 residues long. Trimming left V 3 bases short and J 2 bases short, with 21 bases between. Germline CDR1 reads SQVTM; CDR2 reads ANQGSEA. As DNA, the CDR3 is TGCAGCGTTGAGACTAGAAAAGAACTCGCGACCACAGATACGCAGTATTTT. Protein: CSVETRKELATTDTQYF.

This clonotype appeared many times. This sequence joins TRBV21-1 and TRBJ2-2; TRBD2, as called in the table, went unchecked against the DNA. TRBV21-1 is a recognized pseudogene. The CDR3 extends over 18 amino acids. This CDR3 reads CASSKGETPVPNTGELFF. Written as DNA, the CDR3 is TGTGCCAGCAGCAAAGGGGAGACTCCCGTACCGAACACCGGGGAGCTGTTTTTT.

The chain joins TRBV7-9 to TRBJ1-2; D is possibly TRBD1 (6 bases). The CDR3 covers 14 residues. Per germline, CDR1 SEHNR and CDR2 FQNEAQ (reference sequence). V was shortened by 11 bases and J by 4 bases, with 20 bases between the two germline ends. Written as DNA, the CDR3 is TGTGCCGGAAGAAATCAGGGGCCCGGCTATGGCTACACCTTC. Translated: CAGRNQGPGYGYTF. The full variable domain, its missing parts supplied by reference TRBV7-9 and TRBJ1-2, is DTGVSQNPRHKITKRGQNVTFRCDPISEHNRLYWYRQTLGQGPEFLTYFQNEAQLEKSRLLSDRFSAERPKGSFSTLEIQRTEQGDSAMYLCAGRNQGPGYGYTFGSGTRLTVV.

This clonotype was picked up a small number of times. The V and J genes are TRBV6-4 and TRBJ2-2, with D hard to call. V was trimmed by 0 bases and J by 6 bases, leaving 8 bases between them. CDR3 size: 14 residues. Germline loops: CDR1 MRHNA, CDR2 SNTAGT. CDR3 DNA: TGTGCCAGCAGTGACTCGATCGAGGCCGGGGAGCTGTTTTTT. This sequence encodes CASSDSIEAGELFF.

This clonotype has a handful of counts. The chain combines TRBV28 with TRBJ2-3; the D is unclear. The CDR3 contains 14 residues. The V gene's germline CDR1 is MDHEN and CDR2 SYDVKM. V shed 4 bases and J shed 1 base, with 9 bases lying between them. CDR3 nucleotide sequence: TGTGCCAGCAGTTACCGAGGCGGCACAGATACGCAGTATTTT. Translated: CASSYRGGTDTQYF. Looking up the rest from reference TRBV28 and TRBJ2-3 gives the full variable domain: DVKVTQSSRYLVKRTGEKVFLECVQDMDHENMFWYRQDPGLGLRLIYFSYDVKMKEKGDIPEGYSVSREKKERFSLILESASTNQTSMYLCASSYRGGTDTQYFGPGTRLTVL.

The J gene is TRBJ2-6, the V gene TRBV5-1; 8 nucleotides agree with TRBD1. This CDR3 is 18 amino acids long. V lost 4 bases, J lost 0 bases, and 9 bases stayed unmatched. The V gene's germline CDR1 is SGHRS and CDR2 YFSETQ. CDR3 amino acids: CASSHGTGGNSGANVLTF. DNA of the CDR3: TGCGCCAGCAGCCACGGGACAGGTGGGAACTCTGGGGCCAACGTCCTGACTTTC.